Described below is a single TCR beta chain sequence and its context. Its antigen remains undetermined. No much larger clone is present one base from it, and per-base qualities are unavailable. Other DNA sequences in the same sample also yield this CDR3. Using the deep immunoSEQ assay, TCR CDR3 regions were amplified from genomic DNA by multiplex PCR. Extracted genomic DNA from each cell subset was spread evenly across all wells of several immunoSEQ 96-well plates, with each plate serving as a replicate. For sorted subsets, roughly 0.2 ug genomic DNA, equal to about 30,000 T cell genomes, was loaded into each replicate PCR. The purified libraries were quantified using a Qubit 3.0 fluorometer, sized with a Bioanalyzer 2100, and then quantified again using the KAPA Library Quantification kit. Every immunoSEQ 96-well plate was sequenced on a separate single-read 150-cycle Illumina NextSeq 550 flow cell. The source study handled its data this way. Because only junctional sequences without quality scores were contained in the immunoSEQ output, filtering matching that applied to full-length reads could not be performed. To assign V/J genes and CDR3, sequences were annotated against IMGT germline references using PyIR, a Python wrapper for IgBLAST v1.9. Reads with weak V/J assignments (E-value above 1e-6), missing CDR3, stop codons, out-of-frame junctions, or ambiguous translated residues were removed. V3J clonotypes were defined by identical inferred V gene, J gene, and CDR3 amino acid sequence. To compute the percentage overlap between repertoires, the number of shared unique clonotypes was divided by the size of the smaller repertoire. Richness of each repertoire was evaluated using RTK rarefaction, the Chao1 estimator, and Recon v2.1 estimates of unobserved clonotypes. Generation probabilities for all TCRbeta clonotypes obtained by the gDNA method from a handful of donors were computed using OLGA. Drawn from immuneACCESS, this table holds only the in-frame rearrangements with V and J called that TCRdb kept. Clones are partly lost; checked studies trace under half to an unresolved V gene and leave the rest unexplained. Clonal size and the V and J genes are those of that table, whereas D and trimming came from the DNA. Present in this sample are some 2.3 million clones, 93% of which were seen just once. Of the sample, 0.35% to 0.5% is held by the ten largest clones.

V is cut by 4 bases and J by 1 base, and the space between the germline ends is 7 bases. CDR1 and CDR2 are read off the germline V gene as KGHSH and LQKENI. There are 13 amino acids in the CDR3, from cysteine to phenylalanine inclusive. CDR3 DNA only is kept here, 39 bases in frame from base 1. Donors were healthy HIV-negative adults with no recently reported acute infections or vaccinations. Every donor was a Caucasian adult residing in Nashville, Tennessee, USA. CD4+ T cells were enriched through magnetic negative selection, after which naive cells were positively selected on CD45RA and the remaining negative fraction served as the memory subset. Blood was obtained by leukapheresis, after which PBMCs were separated by Ficoll-Histopaque density gradient centrifugation and cryopreserved in liquid nitrogen vapor phase. Analytical flow cytometry was used to check the purity and quantity of every magnetically sorted T cell population. Genomic DNA was isolated from each sorted fraction and quantified by UV absorbance on a Nanodrop 2000c.

These data belong to a study of shared clonotypes between healthy human individuals (TCRdb year 2020). Broadly, across the study: The cohort included a few men and a couple of women between 18 and 49 years of age. For each donor, CD4 naive and CD4 memory were each given three plates, CD8 naive was given two plates, and CD8 memory was given one plate. The study deeply sequenced blood TCR repertoires of five healthy adults to estimate repertoire size and the extent of clonotype sharing between individuals. To increase sequencing depth and limit assay-specific biases, different laboratories used diverse techniques to prepare libraries and sequence TCR repertoires. Leukapheresis yielded between about 0.94 and 8.9 billion PBMCs per donor. Overall results and qualifications from the work: Only blood was sampled, and tissue TCR repertoires likely differ from those in blood. Larger estimated clonotype richness was generally found for naive subsets than for memory subsets. About 5% of naive CD4, more than 3% of naive CD8, 2.3% of memory CD4, and about 0.4% of memory CD8 clonotypes were shared across several donors. The genetic and exposure-history diversity represented was limited by the small number of donors. Pairwise subsampling led to the expectation that sequencing depth would affect the degree of clonotype sharing among donors. Incomplete sequencing was indicated by rarefaction of sorted-subset datasets, despite the large sequencing depth. Compared with non-shared clonotypes, clonotypes shared by all four sorted-subset donors had higher generation probabilities.

This receptor was obtained from a young man in good health. Some clones in this sample may be carry-over from other donors' samples. The receptor chain draws on TRBV18 and TRBJ2-5; 6 matching bases give a weak D call of TRBD2. Sequenced sample: naive CD4+ T cells from PBMCs. Explained via the paper, the cell subset or site label denotes: CD45RA+ positively selected. The DNA sequence is as follows: TGTGCCAGCTCACAGGGACTCCAAGAGACCCAGTACTTC. Its coded protein is CASSQGLQETQYF.